The T cell receptor (beta chain) described here comes from a study of blood T cell repertoires in COVID-19. On the study more broadly: Italy, Spain and the United States were the sources of the convalescent and acute COVID-19 samples.

Trimming left V 7 bases short and J 2 bases short, with 12 bases between. CDR1 and CDR2 (germline): SGHRS, YFSETQ. The CDR3 is 14 amino acids. Data came from immunoSEQ multiplex PCR; TCRdb stores just in-frame clones and leaves some out. The sample holds some 250,000 clones, around 83% seen once. Material: peripheral blood. The clonotype was recovered from a woman aged 60-70 years with active or convalescent COVID-19. This chain uses TRBV5-1 with TRBJ1-4, with D perhaps TRBD1 (6 bases). The DNA of the CDR3 is TGCGCCAGCCGTTCAGGGGTGACTAATGAAAAACTGTTTTTT. Translating gives CASRSGVTNEKLFF.